This entry describes one T cell receptor beta chain. Here immunoSEQ multiplex PCR was the method, and the copy in TCRdb shows in-frame clones only, minus some. The sample holds about 360,000 clones, roughly 90% seen once. V dropped 0 bases and J dropped 8 bases, with 7 bases sitting between them. The germline V gene encodes CDR1 LNHNV and CDR2 YYDKDF (reference sequence). The CDR3 spans 12 residues. This sample is part of a study of cytomegalovirus exposure and HLA in healthy donors. Sequencing used PBMCs. The TCR was taken from a woman aged 18-30 years in good health and CMV-seronegative. The rearrangement links TRBV15 to TRBJ1-1, with D uncertain. The CDR3 bases are TGTGCCACCAGCAGAGATTTTGGCGAAGCTTTCTTT. This sequence encodes CATSRDFGEAFF.